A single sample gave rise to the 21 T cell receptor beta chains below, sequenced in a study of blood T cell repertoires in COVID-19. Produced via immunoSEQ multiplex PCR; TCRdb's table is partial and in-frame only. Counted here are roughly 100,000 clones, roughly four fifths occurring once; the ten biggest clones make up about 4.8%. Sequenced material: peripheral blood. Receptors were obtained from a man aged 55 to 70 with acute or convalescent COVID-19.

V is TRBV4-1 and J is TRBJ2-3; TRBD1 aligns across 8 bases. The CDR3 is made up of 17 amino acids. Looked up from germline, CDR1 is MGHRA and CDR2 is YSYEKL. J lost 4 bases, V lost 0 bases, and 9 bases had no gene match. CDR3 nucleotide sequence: TGCGCCAGCAGCCAAGACCCGGACAGGGTCGGGTCAGATACGCAGTATTTT. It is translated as CASSQDPDRVGSDTQYF.

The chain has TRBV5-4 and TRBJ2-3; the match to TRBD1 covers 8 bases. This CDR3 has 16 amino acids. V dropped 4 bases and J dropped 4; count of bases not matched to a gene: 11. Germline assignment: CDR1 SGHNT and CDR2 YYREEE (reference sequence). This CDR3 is CASSPATDRAADTQYF. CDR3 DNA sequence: TGTGCCAGCAGCCCCGCGACGGACAGGGCCGCAGATACGCAGTATTTT.

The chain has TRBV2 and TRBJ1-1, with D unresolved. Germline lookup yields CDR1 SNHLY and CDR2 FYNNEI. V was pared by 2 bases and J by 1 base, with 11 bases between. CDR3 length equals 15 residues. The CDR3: CASSESVTPNTEAFF. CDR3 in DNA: TGTGCCAGCAGTGAATCTGTGACACCGAACACTGAAGCTTTCTTT.

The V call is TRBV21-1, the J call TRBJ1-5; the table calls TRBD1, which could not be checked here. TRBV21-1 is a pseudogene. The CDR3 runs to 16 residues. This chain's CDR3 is CASSKDWDRGKGPQHF. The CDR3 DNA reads TGTGCCAGCAGCAAAGATTGGGACAGGGGTAAAGGGCCCCAGCATTTT.

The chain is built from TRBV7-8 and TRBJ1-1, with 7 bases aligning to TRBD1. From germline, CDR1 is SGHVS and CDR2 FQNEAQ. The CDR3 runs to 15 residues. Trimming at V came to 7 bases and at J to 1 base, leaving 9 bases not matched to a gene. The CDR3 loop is CASNQIQGPNTEAFF. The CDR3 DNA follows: TGTGCCAGCAACCAAATACAGGGGCCGAACACTGAAGCTTTCTTT.

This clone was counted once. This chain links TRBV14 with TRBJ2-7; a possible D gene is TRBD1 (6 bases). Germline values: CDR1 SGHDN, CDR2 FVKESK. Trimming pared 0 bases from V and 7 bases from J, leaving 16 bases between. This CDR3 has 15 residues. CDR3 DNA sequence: TGTGCCAGCAGCCAAGAGGTCTTTGGACAGTCGGAGCAGTACTTC. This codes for CASSQEVFGQSEQYF.

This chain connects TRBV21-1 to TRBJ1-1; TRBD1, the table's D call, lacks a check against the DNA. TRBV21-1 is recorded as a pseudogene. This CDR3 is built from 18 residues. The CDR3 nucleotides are TGTGCCAGCAGCCTGAGGACAGGGGAGGAATCGTTGGACACTGAAGCTTTCTTT. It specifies CASSLRTGEESLDTEAFF.

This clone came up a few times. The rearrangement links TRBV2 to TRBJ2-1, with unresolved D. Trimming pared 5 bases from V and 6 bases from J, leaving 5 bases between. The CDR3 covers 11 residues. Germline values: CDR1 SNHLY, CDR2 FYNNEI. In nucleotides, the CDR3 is TGTGCCAGCAGTTATAGCAATGAGCAGTTCTTC. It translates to CASSYSNEQFF.

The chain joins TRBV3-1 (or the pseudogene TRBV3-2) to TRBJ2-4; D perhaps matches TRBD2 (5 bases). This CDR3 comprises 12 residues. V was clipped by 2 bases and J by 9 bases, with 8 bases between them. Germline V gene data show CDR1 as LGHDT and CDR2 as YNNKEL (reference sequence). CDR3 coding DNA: TGTGCCAGCAGCCAAACAGAGGGCATTCAGTACTTC. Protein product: CASSQTEGIQYF.

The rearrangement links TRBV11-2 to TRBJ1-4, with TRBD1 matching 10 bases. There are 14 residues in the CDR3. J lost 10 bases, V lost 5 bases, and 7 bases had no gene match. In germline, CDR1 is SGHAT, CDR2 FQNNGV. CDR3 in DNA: TGTGCCAGCAGCGCTAGACAGGGGGCGGGAAAACTGTTTTTT. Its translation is CASSARQGAGKLFF.

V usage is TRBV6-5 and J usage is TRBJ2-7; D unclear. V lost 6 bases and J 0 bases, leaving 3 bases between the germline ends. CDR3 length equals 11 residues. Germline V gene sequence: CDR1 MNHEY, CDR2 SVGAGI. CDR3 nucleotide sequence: TGTGCCAGCAGACACTCCTACGAGCAGTACTTC. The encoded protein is CASRHSYEQYF.

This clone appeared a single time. This CDR3 is CASSQTGLGKGYTF. CDR3 sequence (DNA): TGTGCCAGCAGCCAAACCGGCCTCGGGAAGGGCTACACCTTC. The chain is built from TRBV3-1 (or the pseudogene TRBV3-2) and TRBJ1-2; unclear D gene. V was trimmed by 2 bases and J by 8 bases, leaving 15 bases between them. The CDR3 is made up of 14 amino acids. Looked up from germline, CDR1 is LGHDT and CDR2 is YNNKEL (reference sequence).

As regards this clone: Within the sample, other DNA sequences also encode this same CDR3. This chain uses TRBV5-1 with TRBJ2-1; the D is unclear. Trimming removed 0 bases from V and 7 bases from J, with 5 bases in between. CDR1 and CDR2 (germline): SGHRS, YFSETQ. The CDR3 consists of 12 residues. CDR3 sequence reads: CASSLELNEQFF. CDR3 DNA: TGCGCCAGCAGCTTGGAGCTAAATGAGCAGTTCTTC.

CDR3 nucleotide sequence: TGTGCCAGCAGCTTTATTCTGAACACTGAAGCTTTCTTT. It codes for CASSFILNTEAFF. The V call is TRBV11-2, the J call TRBJ1-1; D ambiguous. The germline V and J ends were trimmed by 3 bases and 0 bases, with 5 bases remaining between them. The CDR3 covers 13 residues. Germline assignment: CDR1 SGHAT and CDR2 FQNNGV.

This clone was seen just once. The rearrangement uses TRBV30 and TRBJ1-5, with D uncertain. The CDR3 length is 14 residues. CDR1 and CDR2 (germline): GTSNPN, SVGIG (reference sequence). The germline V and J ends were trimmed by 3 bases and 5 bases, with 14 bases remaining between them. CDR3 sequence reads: CAWSARIRDQPQHF. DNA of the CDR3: TGTGCCTGGAGCGCGCGGATCCGGGATCAGCCCCAGCATTTT.

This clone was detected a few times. CDR3 loop: CAWRAQAFNYGYTF. The DNA of the CDR3 is TGTGCCTGGAGAGCACAGGCTTTTAACTATGGCTACACCTTC. This chain links TRBV30 with TRBJ1-2; D might be TRBD1 (5 bases). Germline V gene lookup returns CDR1 GTSNPN and CDR2 SVGIG (reference sequence). This CDR3 is 14 amino acids long. V was cut by 3 bases and J by 1 base, with 12 bases left in between.

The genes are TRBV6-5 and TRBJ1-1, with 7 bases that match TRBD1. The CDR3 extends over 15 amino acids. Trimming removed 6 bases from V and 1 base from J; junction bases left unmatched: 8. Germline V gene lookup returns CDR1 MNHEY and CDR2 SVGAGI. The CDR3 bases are TGTGCCAGCAGCCACGACAGGGATGGGAACACTGAAGCTTTCTTT. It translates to CASSHDRDGNTEAFF.

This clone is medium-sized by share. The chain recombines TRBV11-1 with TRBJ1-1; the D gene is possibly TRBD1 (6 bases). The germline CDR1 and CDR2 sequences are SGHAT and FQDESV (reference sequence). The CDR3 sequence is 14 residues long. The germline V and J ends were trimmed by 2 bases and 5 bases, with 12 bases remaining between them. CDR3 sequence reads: CASSLIGGATEAFF. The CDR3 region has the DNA TGTGCCAGCAGCTTAATCGGGGGGGCTACTGAAGCTTTCTTT.

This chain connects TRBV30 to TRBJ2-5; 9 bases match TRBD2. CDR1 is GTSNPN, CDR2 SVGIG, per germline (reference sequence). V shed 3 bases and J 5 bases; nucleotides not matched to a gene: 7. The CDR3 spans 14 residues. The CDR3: CAWRDSGGRETQYF. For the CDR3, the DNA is TGTGCCTGGAGGGATAGCGGGGGTAGGGAGACCCAGTACTTC.

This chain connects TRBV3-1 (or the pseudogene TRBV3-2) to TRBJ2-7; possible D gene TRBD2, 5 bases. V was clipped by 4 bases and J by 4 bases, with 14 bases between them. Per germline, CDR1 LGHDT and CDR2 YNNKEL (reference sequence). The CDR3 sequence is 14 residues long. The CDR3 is CASSLFRGGYEQYF. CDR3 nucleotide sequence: TGTGCCAGCAGCCTCTTTCGGGGTGGGTACGAGCAGTACTTC.

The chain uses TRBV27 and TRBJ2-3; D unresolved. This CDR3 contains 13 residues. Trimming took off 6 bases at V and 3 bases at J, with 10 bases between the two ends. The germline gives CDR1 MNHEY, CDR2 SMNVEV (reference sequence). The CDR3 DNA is TGTGCCAGCAGCCCAGTTGAAACAGATACGCAGTATTTT. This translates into CASSPVETDTQYF.